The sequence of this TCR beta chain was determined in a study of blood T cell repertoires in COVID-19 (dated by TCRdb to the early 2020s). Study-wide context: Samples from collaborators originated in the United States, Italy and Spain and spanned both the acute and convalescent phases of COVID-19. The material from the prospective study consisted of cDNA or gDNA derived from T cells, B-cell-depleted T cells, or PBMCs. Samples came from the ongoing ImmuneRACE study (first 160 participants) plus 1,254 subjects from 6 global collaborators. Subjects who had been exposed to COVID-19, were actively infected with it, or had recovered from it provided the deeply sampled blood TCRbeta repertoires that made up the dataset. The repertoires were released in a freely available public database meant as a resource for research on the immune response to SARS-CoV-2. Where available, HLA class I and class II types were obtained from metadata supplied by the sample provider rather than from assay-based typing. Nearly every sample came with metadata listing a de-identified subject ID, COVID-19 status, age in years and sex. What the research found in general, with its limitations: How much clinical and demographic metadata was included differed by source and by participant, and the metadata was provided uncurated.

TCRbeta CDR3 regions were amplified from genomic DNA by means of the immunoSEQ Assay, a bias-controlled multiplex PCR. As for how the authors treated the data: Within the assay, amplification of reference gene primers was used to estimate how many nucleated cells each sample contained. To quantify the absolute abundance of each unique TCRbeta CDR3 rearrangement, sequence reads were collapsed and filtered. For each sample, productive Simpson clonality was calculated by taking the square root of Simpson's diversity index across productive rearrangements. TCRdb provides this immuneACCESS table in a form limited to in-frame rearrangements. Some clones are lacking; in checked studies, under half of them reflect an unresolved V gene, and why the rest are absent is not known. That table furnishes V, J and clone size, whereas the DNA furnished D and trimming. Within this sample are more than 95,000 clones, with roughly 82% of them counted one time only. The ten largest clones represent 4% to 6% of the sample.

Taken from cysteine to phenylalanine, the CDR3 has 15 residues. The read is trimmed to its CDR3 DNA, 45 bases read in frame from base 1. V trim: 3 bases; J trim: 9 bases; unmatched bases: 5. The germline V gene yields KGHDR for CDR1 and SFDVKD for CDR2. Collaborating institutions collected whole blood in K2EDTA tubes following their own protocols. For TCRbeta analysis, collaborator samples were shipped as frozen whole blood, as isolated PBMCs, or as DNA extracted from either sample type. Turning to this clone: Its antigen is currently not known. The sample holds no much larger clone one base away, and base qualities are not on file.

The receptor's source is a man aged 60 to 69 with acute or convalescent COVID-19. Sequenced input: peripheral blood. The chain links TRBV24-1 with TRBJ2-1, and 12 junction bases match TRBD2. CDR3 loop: CATSDVTSGGIEQFF. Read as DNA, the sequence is TGTGCCACCAGTGATGTAACTAGCGGGGGGATTGAGCAGTTCTTC.